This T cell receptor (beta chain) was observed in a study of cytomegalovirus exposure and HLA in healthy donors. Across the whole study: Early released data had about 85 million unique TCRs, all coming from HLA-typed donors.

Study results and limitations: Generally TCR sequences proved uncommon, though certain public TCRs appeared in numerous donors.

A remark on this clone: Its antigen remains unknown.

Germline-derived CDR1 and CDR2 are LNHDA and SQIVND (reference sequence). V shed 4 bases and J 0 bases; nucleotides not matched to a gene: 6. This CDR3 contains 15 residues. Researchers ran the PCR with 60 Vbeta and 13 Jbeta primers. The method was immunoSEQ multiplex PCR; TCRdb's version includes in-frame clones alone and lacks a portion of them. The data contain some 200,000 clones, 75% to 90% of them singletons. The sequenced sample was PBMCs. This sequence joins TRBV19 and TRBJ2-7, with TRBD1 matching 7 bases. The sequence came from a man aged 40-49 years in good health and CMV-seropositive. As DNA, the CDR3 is TGTGCCAGTAGTAGGCCCGGGACAGTCTCCTACGAGCAGTACTTC. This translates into CASSRPGTVSYEQYF.